The 13 T cell receptor beta chains below all came from one sample that was sequenced in a study of blood T cells in healthy people across ages. Next came a second PCR, run for about 6 to 11 cycles, which used a sample-barcoded 5' primer along with a J-beta primer mix. TCRdb re-called the 5' RACE reads through MiXCR, storing one row per CDR3 protein. The table has over a million distinct CDR3 sequences, less than 25% seen once. This same sample was also taken into another study, of T cells of mothers and their children.

The sequenced material came from blood. The source of these receptors is a girl under 10 years old in good health.

The chain recombines TRBV24-1 with TRBJ2-5, with D perhaps matching TRBD1 (6 bases). This CDR3 contains 14 residues. Trimming took off 5 bases at V and 3 bases at J, with 12 bases between the two ends. Germline CDR1 KGHDR, CDR2 SFDVKD. CDR3 in DNA: TGTGCCACCAGTGGTGGGGCAGGGGAAGAGACCCAGTACTTC. Translating gives CATSGGAGEETQYF.

The rearrangement links TRBV6-1 to TRBJ2-5; TRBD2 matches at 7 bases. Losses at the gene ends were 8 bases for V and 5 bases for J; bases not matched to a gene: 2. The CDR3 covers 11 residues. The germline V gene encodes CDR1 MNHNS and CDR2 SASEGT. In DNA, the CDR3 is TGTGCCAGCTACGGGGGGGAGACCCAGTACTTC. Translating it yields CASYGGETQYF.

The table lists this clonotype with a few counts. The rearrangement joins TRBV4-1 to TRBJ1-1; 8 bases fit TRBD1. The CDR3 is 16 residues long. In germline, CDR1 is MGHRA, CDR2 YSYEKL. The ends lost 1 base at V and 3 bases at J; junction bases unmatched: 7. In nucleotides, the CDR3 is TGCGCCAGCAGCCAAGGGCCAACAGGGGGGGACACTGAAGCTTTCTTT. The encoded protein is CASSQGPTGGDTEAFF.

The chain joins TRBV4-2 to TRBJ2-4; perhaps D is TRBD1 or TRBD2 (5 bases each). CDR1 is LGHNA, CDR2 YNFKEQ, per germline. The V end lost 5 bases, the J end lost 0 bases, and 20 bases lay between the germline ends. CDR3 length: 18 residues. The CDR3 spells CASSKTYGTLKAKNIQYF. In nucleotides, the CDR3 is TGTGCCAGCAGCAAAACCTACGGGACCCTTAAAGCCAAAAACATTCAGTACTTC.

This clonotype was recorded a few times. The chain joins TRBV14 to TRBJ2-1, with no clear D. Trimming cost V 0 bases and J 5 bases, with 5 bases left between them. The CDR3 is made up of 13 amino acids. Germline lookup yields CDR1 SGHDN and CDR2 FVKESK. The CDR3 DNA reads as TGTGCCAGCAGCCAAGAGAGCGACAATGAGCAGTTCTTC. This codes for CASSQESDNEQFF.

The CDR3 DNA sequence: TGTGCCACCAGTGATGGACTAGCGGAGCTCTACGAGCAGTACTTC. Translating it yields CATSDGLAELYEQYF. V and J are TRBV24-1 and TRBJ2-7, with 10 positions matching TRBD2. Losses at the gene ends were 3 bases for V and 3 bases for J; bases not matched to a gene: 4. The CDR3 loop spans 15 amino acids. Per germline, CDR1 KGHDR and CDR2 SFDVKD.

This clonotype was observed a handful of times. The chain is built from TRBV2 and TRBJ1-4; no firm D call. The V gene lost 5 bases and the J gene lost 6 bases, with 7 bases spanning the gap. This CDR3 is built from 12 residues. Germline assignment: CDR1 SNHLY and CDR2 FYNNEI. The CDR3 DNA is TGTGCCAGCAGTAAAAGGGATGAAAAACTGTTTTTT. It yields the protein CASSKRDEKLFF. The whole variable domain, filled in from reference TRBV2 and TRBJ1-4, reads EPEVTQTPSHQVTQMGQEVILRCVPISNHLYFYWYRQILGQKVEFLVSFYNNEISEKSEIFDDQFSVERPDGSNFTLKIRSTKLEDSAMYFCASSKRDEKLFFGSGTQLSVL.

A word on this clonotype: Germline is not matched at one junction end, which may reflect a read error. The chain joins TRBV20-1 to TRBJ1-2; D call uncertain. This CDR3 contains 13 residues. CDR1 DFQATT and CDR2 SNEGSKA come from the germline V gene (reference sequence). The CDR3 coding sequence is TGCAGTGCTAGAGATCCCTCTGACTATGGCCACACCTTC. It codes for CSARDPSDYGHTF.

The chain links TRBV5-1 to TRBJ2-1; D unresolved. V was shortened by 5 bases and J by 8 bases, with 8 bases between the two germline ends. This CDR3 has 11 amino acids. The V gene's germline CDR1 is SGHRS and CDR2 YFSETQ. The CDR3 reads CASSTADEQFF. The DNA for the CDR3 is TGCGCCAGCAGTACCGCGGATGAGCAGTTCTTC.

This clonotype was seen only once. V and J are TRBV10-3 and TRBJ2-3; D remains ambiguous. Germline CDR1 and CDR2: ENHRY and SYGVKD. The CDR3 runs to 15 residues. Deletions cut 3 bases from V and 0 bases from J, with 10 bases between. In DNA, the CDR3 is TGTGCCATCAGTGAATCGGCAGCTAGCACAGATACGCAGTATTTT. It encodes CAISESAASTDTQYF.

The chain couples TRBV7-9 to TRBJ1-1, with D possibly matching TRBD1 (5 bases). Trimming removed 4 bases from V and 7 bases from J, with 10 bases in between. Germline V gives CDR1 SEHNR, CDR2 FQNEAQ (reference sequence). This CDR3 contains 12 residues. The CDR3 nucleotides are TGTGCCAGCAGCTCCCCGACAGATGAAGCTTTCTTT. Its protein is CASSSPTDEAFF.

Only a few counts were recorded for this clonotype. The chain has TRBV12-3 or TRBV12-4 and TRBJ2-5; a possible D gene is TRBD2 (8 bases). TRBJ2-7 matches the DNA end more closely, so the J call is doubtful. The CDR3 spans 15 residues. The CDR3 loop reads CASSPGTAGAYEQYF. CDR3 coding DNA: TGTGCCAGCAGTCCCGGGACAGCGGGAGCCTACGAGCAGTACTTC.

V usage is TRBV20-1 and J usage is TRBJ2-1; no firm D call. Germline V gene lookup returns CDR1 DFQATT and CDR2 SNEGSKA (reference sequence). This CDR3 contains 14 residues. V was pared by 3 bases and J by 6 bases, with 15 bases between. The CDR3 DNA follows: TGCAGTGCTAGCCGCCTAGTGGTCCCCAATGAGCAGTTCTTC. It encodes CSASRLVVPNEQFF.